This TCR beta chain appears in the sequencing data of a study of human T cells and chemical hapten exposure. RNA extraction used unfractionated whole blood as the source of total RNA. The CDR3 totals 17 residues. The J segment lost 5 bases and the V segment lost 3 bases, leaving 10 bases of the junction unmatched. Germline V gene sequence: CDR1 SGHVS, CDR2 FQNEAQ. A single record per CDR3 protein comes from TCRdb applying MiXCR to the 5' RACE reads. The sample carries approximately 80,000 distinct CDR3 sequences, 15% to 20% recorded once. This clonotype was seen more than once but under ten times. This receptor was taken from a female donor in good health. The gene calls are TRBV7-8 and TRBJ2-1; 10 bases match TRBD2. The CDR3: CASSFLRRLAGNNEQFF. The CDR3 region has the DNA TGTGCCAGCAGCTTTCTGCGAAGACTAGCGGGCAACAATGAGCAGTTCTTC.